This TCR beta chain was found in a study of T-cell memory formation after mild COVID-19 (dated by TCRdb to about 2021). Background for the entire study: TCR sequence clusters from the two donors were found to be largely donor specific. Longitudinal TCRalpha and TCRbeta repertoire sequencing tracked T-cell clones expanding and contracting after mild COVID-19 in a couple of donors. Two young, previously healthy adult volunteers, one female and one male, were included in the cohort. The paper's findings and limits, for the study overall: Contracting CD4+ clones turned up mainly in the CM and EM memory subsets, whereas EMRA was where CD8+ clones were enriched. Whether the second-wave clones peaking on day 37 were SARS-CoV-2 specific was not confirmed. Some responding clones were detected in pre-infection memory, which suggested that pre-existing cross-reactive memory T cells had joined the SARS-CoV-2 response. Clones that contracted from day 15 to 85 showed balanced CD4/CD8 phenotypes, whereas a second wave of clones that expanded from day 15 to 37 leaned towards CD4+. The study covered only a couple of mild cases, and larger cohorts including severe cases with pre-infection samples were considered necessary.

Data came from an Illumina NovaSeq 6000. TCRalpha and TCRbeta cDNA libraries were built by 5'RACE with constant-segment primers, adding sample barcodes and unique molecular identifiers. Trizol reagent was used to extract RNA from every sample. Libraries were amplified in two PCR steps, with a second sample barcode and Illumina TruSeq adapters added in the second step. The libraries were sequenced on an Illumina NovaSeq using 2 x 150 bp paired-end reads. Turning to the authors' computational methods: The reads were demultiplexed and collapsed into UMI-guided consensus sequences using migec v1.2.7. Using mixcr v2.1.11, the UMI consensuses were aligned to TRA and TRB V and J templates and assembled into clonotypes. A clonotype was counted as expanded or contracted only if both edgeR and NoisET called the change significant, with noise models trained on biological replicates. For edgeR calls, the thresholds were a false discovery rate-adjusted p below 0.01 and a log2 fold-change of 1. As an exploratory analysis of dynamics, PCA with hierarchical clustering was applied to max-normalized trajectories of the 1000 most abundant clonotypes. Separately sequenced CD4+ and CD8+ repertoires were used to assign the CD4 or CD8 phenotype of responding clones. The raw public reads went through TCRdb reprocessing: fastp at Q25, MiXCR clone calling, in-frame beta chains kept. Every distinct CDR3 protein forms one entry, paired with its most common genes and DNA. Here the V and J calls rest on TCRdb's processing, not on the authors' analysis. Within this sample are fewer than 650,000 distinct CDR3 sequences, with 17% of them counted one time only. The biggest ten clones account for less than 10% of the sample.

Trimming removed 10 bases from V and 2 bases from J; the gene matches leave 11 bases unexplained. According to the germline V gene (reference sequence), CDR1 reads MNHEY and CDR2 reads SMNVEV. The CDR3 covers 15 residues, taking in both the cysteine and the phenylalanine. Only CDR3 DNA remains: 45 bases, in frame from the first base. Ficoll-Paque density gradient centrifugation was the method used to isolate PBMCs. In its sample, this clonotype was seen many times. Its binding antigen is unknown. Base-call qualities are not available, and no considerably larger clone is one nucleotide away. Input material: PBMCs or a T cell subset sorted from them (not recorded which). The chain is encoded by TRBV27 joined to TRBJ2-5; 9 bases in the middle match TRBD1. This clonotype was obtained from an adult woman who had mild COVID-19 (a few samples of this study predate the infection). The sample titles of this study are shuffled in the database, so cell type and time point are left out; the donor was told from shared clones. The nucleotide sequence reads TGTGCCACTTGGTCCGGGACAGGGTATCAAGAGACCCAGTACTTC. Its product reads: CATWSGTGYQETQYF.